The next 8 T cell receptor beta chains were all read from a single sample in a study of shared T cell receptors in the human thymus. Measured with immunoSEQ multiplex PCR; TCRdb has only the in-frame clones, and not every one. Here the sample spans 500,000 to 550,000 clones, 75% to 80% being singletons. The same specimen was also included in a second study, on human thymus T cells.

Sequencing was done on a sample of thymocytes. The receptors were gathered from a boy under three years old with a congenital heart defect.

The chain employs TRBV11-2 and TRBJ2-4; D gene ambiguous. The V end was cut by 0 bases, the J end by 8 bases, with 8 bases between. This CDR3 comprises 13 residues. Per the germline V gene, CDR1 is SGHAT and CDR2 is FQNNGV. The CDR3 reads CASSLDPGYIQYF. The CDR3 nucleotides are TGTGCCAGCAGCTTAGATCCAGGTTACATTCAGTACTTC.

The gene calls are TRBV4-2 and TRBJ2-1; 8 bases agree with TRBD2. The CDR3 has 16 residues. Per germline, CDR1 LGHNA and CDR2 YNFKEQ. V shed 1 base and J 8 bases; nucleotides not matched to a gene: 10. The CDR3 DNA sequence: TGTGCCAGCAGCCAAGGACTAGCGAGTCGGGGGGATGAGCAGTTCTTC. This sequence encodes CASSQGLASRGDEQFF.

This clone has a single count. The chain links TRBV5-4 to TRBJ2-3; TRBD2 is a possible D gene (6 bases). Germline CDR1 reads SGHNT; CDR2 reads YYREEE (reference sequence). V gave up 1 base and J gave up 5 bases, with 14 bases separating them. The CDR3 length is 15 residues. This chain's CDR3 is CASSLPSDVLDTQYF. The CDR3 coding sequence is TGTGCCAGCAGCTTGCCTAGCGATGTGTTAGATACGCAGTATTTT.

This rearrangement joins TRBV10-3 to TRBJ2-1; 13 positions agree with TRBD2. The germline V gene has CDR1 ENHRY and CDR2 SYGVKD. V shed 1 base, J shed 9 bases, and the junction held 9 bases outside the gene matches. CDR3 length: 17 amino acids. The CDR3 is CAISELFGLAGVSEQFF. CDR3 DNA: TGTGCCATCAGTGAGTTATTTGGACTAGCGGGAGTTAGTGAGCAGTTCTTC.

J is TRBJ1-2 and V is TRBV9; 10 bases map to TRBD1. V lost 3 bases, J lost 8 bases, and 4 bases stayed unmatched. This CDR3 spans 13 amino acids. The germline V gene encodes CDR1 SGDLS and CDR2 YYNGEE. As DNA, the CDR3 is TGTGCCAGCAGCGGACAGGGGGCGCGGGGCTACACCTTC. As protein: CASSGQGARGYTF.

The rearrangement joins TRBV5-8 to TRBJ1-2; 12 nucleotides align to TRBD1. V shed 5 bases and J 4 bases; nucleotides not matched to a gene: 9. From germline, CDR1 is SGHTS and CDR2 YDEGEE. There are 16 residues in the CDR3. The CDR3 protein is CASRGDRGRPPYGYTF. In DNA, the CDR3 is TGTGCCAGCAGGGGGGACAGGGGGCGCCCCCCCTATGGCTACACCTTC.

This sequence joins TRBV5-6 and TRBJ2-5; 9 bases are shared with TRBD1. This CDR3 contains 13 residues. Losses at the gene ends were 7 bases for V and 5 bases for J; bases not matched to a gene: 6. Germline CDR1 and CDR2: SGHDT and YYEEEE. The CDR3 DNA reads as TGTGCCAGCTCAAGGGACAGGGATGAGACCCAGTACTTC. Translating gives CASSRDRDETQYF.

The rearrangement joins TRBV18 to TRBJ2-3, with D possibly matching TRBD2 (6 bases). The V gene's germline CDR1 is KGHSH and CDR2 LQKENI. The CDR3 is 15 amino acids. V shed 3 bases and J shed 7 bases, with 17 bases lying between them. CDR3 sequence (DNA): TGTGCCAGCTCACCCCGGGGACTCGCCTGGAATACGCAGTATTTT. Translating it yields CASSPRGLAWNTQYF. The full variable domain, rest sourced from reference TRBV18 and TRBJ2-3, is NAGVMQNPRHLVRRRGQEARLRCSPMKGHSHVYWYRQLPEEGLKFMVYLQKENIIDESGMPKERFSAEFPKEGPSILRIQQVVRGDSAAYFCASSPRGLAWNTQYFGPGTRLTVL.